These T cell receptor beta chains were read from a single sample in a study of blood T cell repertoires in COVID-19. Data came from immunoSEQ multiplex PCR; TCRdb stores just in-frame clones and leaves some out. The repertoire holds about 240,000 clones, with roughly 90% as singletons. The sequenced material came from peripheral blood. All receptors derive from a man aged 60-69 years who had recovered from COVID-19. CDR3s leave out the opening cysteine and the closing phenylalanine or tryptophan. Expanded clones get a size class; other rows say once, few or many, or leave the size out.

abundance: NA
v_gene: TRBV9
j_gene: TRBJ2-5
CDR3aa: ASSLRTGRGETQY

abundance: NA
v_gene: TRBV27
j_gene: TRBJ1-5
CDR3aa: ASSLTGGYNQPQH

abundance: NA
v_gene: TRBV5-4
j_gene: TRBJ2-7
CDR3aa: ASSASPGQGVYEQY

abundance: NA
v_gene: TRBV19
j_gene: TRBJ2-1
CDR3aa: ASRLAGAYNEQF

abundance: NA
v_gene: TRBV19
j_gene: TRBJ1-5
CDR3aa: ASIRLGQGDQPQH

abundance: NA
v_gene: TRBV5-1
j_gene: TRBJ1-6
CDR3aa: ASSRRGFNLH

abundance: NA
v_gene: TRBV11-3
j_gene: TRBJ2-2
CDR3aa: ASSPRHMNTGELF

abundance: NA
v_gene: TRBV10-1
j_gene: TRBJ2-2
CDR3aa: ASSRTDTGELF

abundance: NA
v_gene: TRBV7-8
j_gene: TRBJ2-5
CDR3aa: ASSPPTPSGETQY

abundance: NA
v_gene: TRBV27
j_gene: TRBJ1-2
CDR3aa: ASSLLADLGQGEGYT

abundance: NA
v_gene: TRBV29-1
j_gene: TRBJ1-2
CDR3aa: SVGLNYGYT

abundance: NA
v_gene: TRBV12-5
j_gene: TRBJ2-1
CDR3aa: ASERTSGGSYNEQF

abundance: NA
v_gene: TRBV10-3
j_gene: TRBJ2-1
CDR3aa: AIRAGTGGLNEQF

abundance: NA
v_gene: TRBV7-2
j_gene: TRBJ2-1
CDR3aa: ASSPPNAHPLNEQF

abundance: NA
v_gene: TRBV27
j_gene: TRBJ1-1
CDR3aa: ASSPKTGWNTEAF

abundance: NA
v_gene: TRBV7-9
j_gene: TRBJ1-1
CDR3aa: ASSLGQGTEAF

abundance: NA
v_gene: TRBV30
j_gene: TRBJ1-2
CDR3aa: AWSVWPRGRGFYGYT

abundance: once
v_gene: TRBV25-1
j_gene: TRBJ2-2
CDR3aa: ARFGGGVNPGELF

abundance: NA
v_gene: TRBV7-6
j_gene: TRBJ2-3
CDR3aa: ASSPLSGLAADTQY

abundance: NA
v_gene: TRBV6-5
j_gene: TRBJ1-2
CDR3aa: ASTLDRDGLHT

abundance: NA
v_gene: TRBV15
j_gene: TRBJ1-2
CDR3aa: ATSGDGRTGGPYT

abundance: NA
v_gene: TRBV10-3
j_gene: TRBJ1-5
CDR3aa: AISRQATNQPQH

abundance: NA
v_gene: TRBV7-2
j_gene: TRBJ2-3
CDR3aa: ASSLSSTDTQY

abundance: NA
v_gene: TRBV2
j_gene: TRBJ1-4
CDR3aa: ASRKAVYNEKLF

abundance: few
v_gene: TRBV30
j_gene: TRBJ1-2
CDR3aa: ASTGTPQSFGYT

abundance: once
v_gene: TRBV3-1/TRBV3-2
j_gene: TRBJ1-1
CDR3aa: ASSYPNTEAF

abundance: NA
v_gene: TRBV5-8
j_gene: TRBJ2-7
CDR3aa: ASSLANTGGYEQY

abundance: NA
v_gene: TRBV18
j_gene: TRBJ1-2
CDR3aa: ASSESGTGVYGYT

abundance: NA
v_gene: TRBV7-8
j_gene: TRBJ1-2
CDR3aa: ASSLAGHGYT

abundance: NA
v_gene: TRBV3-1/TRBV3-2
j_gene: TRBJ2-5
CDR3aa: ASSQAGTSLWAQY

abundance: NA
v_gene: TRBV5-1
j_gene: TRBJ1-2
CDR3aa: ASTLTGVNGYT

abundance: NA
v_gene: TRBV7-8
j_gene: TRBJ2-3
CDR3aa: ASSLEAGVSDTQY

abundance: NA
v_gene: TRBV5-5
j_gene: TRBJ2-3
CDR3aa: ASGQATQY

abundance: NA
v_gene: TRBV3-1/TRBV3-2
j_gene: TRBJ2-1
CDR3aa: ASSPSDSRYNEQF

abundance: NA
v_gene: TRBV20-1
j_gene: TRBJ1-2
CDR3aa: SASGSTGDGYT

abundance: once
v_gene: TRBV4-2
j_gene: TRBJ2-6
CDR3aa: ASSQRATGGAGANVLT

abundance: NA
v_gene: TRBV19
j_gene: TRBJ1-4
CDR3aa: ASSTQGVREKLF

abundance: NA
v_gene: TRBV5-6
j_gene: TRBJ1-5
CDR3aa: ASSLFPPGVDQPQH

abundance: NA
v_gene: TRBV5-4
j_gene: TRBJ2-5
CDR3aa: ASSPDRGHGETQY

abundance: NA
v_gene: TRBV24-1
j_gene: TRBJ2-5
CDR3aa: ATSDPGTGRQTQY

abundance: NA
v_gene: TRBV19
j_gene: TRBJ2-3
CDR3aa: ASSNEPGLAGGDTQY

abundance: NA
v_gene: TRBV27
j_gene: TRBJ2-3
CDR3aa: ASSLGQATDTQY

abundance: NA
v_gene: TRBV10-3
j_gene: TRBJ1-4
CDR3aa: AISATGVDEKLF

abundance: NA
v_gene: TRBV2
j_gene: TRBJ1-5
CDR3aa: ASRSGSNQPQH

abundance: NA
v_gene: TRBV29-1
j_gene: TRBJ2-7
CDR3aa: SGFAGTENSYEQY

abundance: NA
v_gene: TRBV18
j_gene: TRBJ1-2
CDR3aa: ASSPTNRENRVGYT

abundance: NA
v_gene: TRBV19
j_gene: TRBJ2-2
CDR3aa: ASSIRRGQGNTGELF

abundance: NA
v_gene: TRBV2
j_gene: TRBJ1-5
CDR3aa: ASSAGTADQPQH

abundance: NA
v_gene: TRBV27
j_gene: TRBJ2-1
CDR3aa: ASSPLGTKGGYNEQF

abundance: NA
v_gene: TRBV2
j_gene: TRBJ1-1
CDR3aa: ASSETVGGMIAF

abundance: NA
v_gene: TRBV4-1
j_gene: TRBJ1-2
CDR3aa: ASSQQGGYT

abundance: once
v_gene: TRBV28
j_gene: TRBJ1-1
CDR3aa: ASSLPGGPTEAF